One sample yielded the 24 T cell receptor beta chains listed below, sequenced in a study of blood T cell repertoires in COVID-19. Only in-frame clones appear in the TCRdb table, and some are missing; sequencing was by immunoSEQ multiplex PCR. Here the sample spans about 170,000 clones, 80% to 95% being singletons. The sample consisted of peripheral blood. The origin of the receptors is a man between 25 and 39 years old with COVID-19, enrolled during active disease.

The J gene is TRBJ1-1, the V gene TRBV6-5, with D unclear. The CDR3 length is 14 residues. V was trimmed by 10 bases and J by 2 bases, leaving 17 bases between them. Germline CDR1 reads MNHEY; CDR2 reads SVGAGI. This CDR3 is CATQRATVNTEAFF. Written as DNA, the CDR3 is TGTGCCACCCAGAGGGCCACAGTTAACACTGAAGCTTTCTTT.

The CDR3, as DNA: TGTGCCAGCAGCGAGGGACAGGTAAATGAGCAGTTCTTC. Translated: CASSEGQVNEQFF. The chain recombines TRBV7-3 with TRBJ2-1; 8 bases map to TRBD1. This CDR3 contains 13 residues. From germline, CDR1 is SGHTA and CDR2 FQGTGA. The V and J ends lost 5 bases and 7 bases, in that order; junction bases with no gene match: 4.

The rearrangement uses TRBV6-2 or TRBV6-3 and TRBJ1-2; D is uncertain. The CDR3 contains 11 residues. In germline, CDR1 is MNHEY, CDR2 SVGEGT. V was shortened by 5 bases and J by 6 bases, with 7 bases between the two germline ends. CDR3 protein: CASSKEDGYTF. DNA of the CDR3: TGTGCCAGCAGTAAGGAGGATGGCTACACCTTC.

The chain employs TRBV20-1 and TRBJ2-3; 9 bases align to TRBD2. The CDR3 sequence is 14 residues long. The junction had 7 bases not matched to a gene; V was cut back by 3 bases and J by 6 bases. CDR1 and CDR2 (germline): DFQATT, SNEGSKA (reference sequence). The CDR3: CSASLLAGMDTQYF. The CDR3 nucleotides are TGCAGTGCTAGTTTACTAGCGGGTATGGATACGCAGTATTTT.

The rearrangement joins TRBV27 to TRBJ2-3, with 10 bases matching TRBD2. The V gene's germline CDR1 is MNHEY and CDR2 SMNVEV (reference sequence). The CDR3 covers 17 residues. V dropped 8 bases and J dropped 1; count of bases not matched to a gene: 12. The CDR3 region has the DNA TGTGCCAGCCTCGGCGCTAGCGGGAGTATCGGCACAGATACGCAGTATTTT. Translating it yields CASLGASGSIGTDTQYF.

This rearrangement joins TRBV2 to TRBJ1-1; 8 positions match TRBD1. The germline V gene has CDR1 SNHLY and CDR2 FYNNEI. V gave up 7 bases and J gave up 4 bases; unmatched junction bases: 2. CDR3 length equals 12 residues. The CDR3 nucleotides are TGTGCCAGCAAAGACAGGGGCACTGAAGCTTTCTTT. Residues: CASKDRGTEAFF.

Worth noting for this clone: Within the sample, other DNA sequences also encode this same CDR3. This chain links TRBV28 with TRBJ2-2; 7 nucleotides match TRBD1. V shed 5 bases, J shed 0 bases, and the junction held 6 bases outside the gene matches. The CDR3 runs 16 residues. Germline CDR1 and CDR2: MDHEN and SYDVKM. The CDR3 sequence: CASSLGGTANTGELFF. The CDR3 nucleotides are TGTGCCAGCAGTCTTGGTGGGACAGCGAACACCGGGGAGCTGTTTTTT.

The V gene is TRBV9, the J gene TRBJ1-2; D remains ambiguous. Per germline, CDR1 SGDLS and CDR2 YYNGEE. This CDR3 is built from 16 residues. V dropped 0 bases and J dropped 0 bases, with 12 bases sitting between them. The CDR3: CASSVGTRIANYGYTF. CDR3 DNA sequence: TGTGCCAGCAGCGTAGGCACCAGGATTGCTAACTATGGCTACACCTTC. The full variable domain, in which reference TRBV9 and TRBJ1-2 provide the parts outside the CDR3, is DSGVTQTPKHLITATGQRVTLRCSPRSGDLSVYWYQQSLDQGLQFLIQYYNGEERAKGNILERFSAQQFPDLHSELNLSSLELGDSALYFCASSVGTRIANYGYTFGSGTRLTVV.

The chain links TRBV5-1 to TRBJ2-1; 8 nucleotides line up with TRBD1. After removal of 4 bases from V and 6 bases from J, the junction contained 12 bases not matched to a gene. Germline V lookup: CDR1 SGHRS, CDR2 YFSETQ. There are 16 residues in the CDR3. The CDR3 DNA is TGCGCCAGCAGCCCTGGCGGACAGGGCAGGTTCAATGAGCAGTTCTTC. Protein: CASSPGGQGRFNEQFF. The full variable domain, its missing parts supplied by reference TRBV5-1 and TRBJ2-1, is KAGVTQTPRYLIKTRGQQVTLSCSPISGHRSVSWYQQTPGQGLQFLFEYFSETQRNKGNFPGRFSGRQFSNSRSEMNVSTLELGDSALYLCASSPGGQGRFNEQFFGPGTRLTVL.

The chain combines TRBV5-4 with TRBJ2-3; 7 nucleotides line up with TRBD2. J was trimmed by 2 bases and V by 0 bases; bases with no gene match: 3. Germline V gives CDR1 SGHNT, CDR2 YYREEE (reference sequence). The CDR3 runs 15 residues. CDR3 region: CASSLAAGATDTQYF. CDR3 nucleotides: TGTGCCAGCAGCTTGGCCGCGGGAGCCACAGATACGCAGTATTTT.

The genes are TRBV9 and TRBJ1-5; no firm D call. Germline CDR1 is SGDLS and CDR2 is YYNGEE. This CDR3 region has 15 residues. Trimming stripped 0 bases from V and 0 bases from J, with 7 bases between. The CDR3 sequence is CASSVGENSNQPQHF. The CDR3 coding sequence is TGTGCCAGCAGCGTAGGAGAGAATAGCAATCAGCCCCAGCATTTT.

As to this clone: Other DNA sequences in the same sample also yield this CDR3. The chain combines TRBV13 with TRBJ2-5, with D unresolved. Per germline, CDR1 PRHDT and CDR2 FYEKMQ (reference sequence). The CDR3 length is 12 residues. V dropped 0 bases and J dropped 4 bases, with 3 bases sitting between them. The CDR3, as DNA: TGTGCCAGCAGCTTAGGCTTAGAGACCCAGTACTTC. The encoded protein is CASSLGLETQYF.

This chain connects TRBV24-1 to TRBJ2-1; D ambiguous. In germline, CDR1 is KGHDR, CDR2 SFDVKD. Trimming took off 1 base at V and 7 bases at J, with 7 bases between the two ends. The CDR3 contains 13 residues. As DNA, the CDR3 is TGTGCCACCAGTGATTTAAACATGAATGAGCAGTTCTTC. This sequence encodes CATSDLNMNEQFF.

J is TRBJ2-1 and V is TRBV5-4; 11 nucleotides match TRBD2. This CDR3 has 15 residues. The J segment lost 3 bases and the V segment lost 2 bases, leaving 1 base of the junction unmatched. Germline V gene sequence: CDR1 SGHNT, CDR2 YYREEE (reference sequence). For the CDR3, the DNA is TGTGCCAGCAGCTTAGGGACTAGCGGCTACAATGAGCAGTTCTTC. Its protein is CASSLGTSGYNEQFF.

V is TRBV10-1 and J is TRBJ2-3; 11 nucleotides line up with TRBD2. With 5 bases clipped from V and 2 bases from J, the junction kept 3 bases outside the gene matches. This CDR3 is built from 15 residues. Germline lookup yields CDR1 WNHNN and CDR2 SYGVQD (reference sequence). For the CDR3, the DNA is TGCGCCAGCAGTACTAGCGGGGGACCCACAGATACGCAGTATTTT. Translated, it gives CASSTSGGPTDTQYF.

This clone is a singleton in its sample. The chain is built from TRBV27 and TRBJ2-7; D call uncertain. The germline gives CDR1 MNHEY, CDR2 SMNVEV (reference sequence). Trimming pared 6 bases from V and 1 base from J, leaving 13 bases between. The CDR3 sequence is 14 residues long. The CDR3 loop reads CASRPLTPSYEQYF. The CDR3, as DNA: TGTGCCAGCAGACCGCTAACTCCGTCCTACGAGCAGTACTTC.

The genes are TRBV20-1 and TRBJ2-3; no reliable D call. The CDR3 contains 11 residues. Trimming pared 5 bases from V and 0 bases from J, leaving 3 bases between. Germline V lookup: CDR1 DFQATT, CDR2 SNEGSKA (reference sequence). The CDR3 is CSALSTDTQYF. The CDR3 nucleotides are TGCAGTGCTCTCAGCACAGATACGCAGTATTTT.

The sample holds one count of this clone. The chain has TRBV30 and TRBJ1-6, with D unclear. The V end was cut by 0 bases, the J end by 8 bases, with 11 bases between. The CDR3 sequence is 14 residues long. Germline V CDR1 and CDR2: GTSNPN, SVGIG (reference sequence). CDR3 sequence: CAWSVEGVDSPLHF. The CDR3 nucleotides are TGTGCCTGGAGTGTCGAGGGAGTCGATTCACCCCTCCACTTT.

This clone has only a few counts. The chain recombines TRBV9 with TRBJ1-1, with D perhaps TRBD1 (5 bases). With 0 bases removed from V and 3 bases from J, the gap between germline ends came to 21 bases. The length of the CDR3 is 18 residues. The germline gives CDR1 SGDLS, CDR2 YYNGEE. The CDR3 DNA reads TGTGCCAGCAGCGTAGATGGTACAGCAAGGGGATTCGACACTGAAGCTTTCTTT. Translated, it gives CASSVDGTARGFDTEAFF.

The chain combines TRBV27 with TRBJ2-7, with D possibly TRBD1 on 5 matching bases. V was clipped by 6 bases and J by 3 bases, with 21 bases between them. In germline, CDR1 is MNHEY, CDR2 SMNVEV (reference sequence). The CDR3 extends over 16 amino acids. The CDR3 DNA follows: TGTGCCAGCAGCCCAAGACCCAGACAGAGCCTCTACGAGCAGTACTTC. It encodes CASSPRPRQSLYEQYF.

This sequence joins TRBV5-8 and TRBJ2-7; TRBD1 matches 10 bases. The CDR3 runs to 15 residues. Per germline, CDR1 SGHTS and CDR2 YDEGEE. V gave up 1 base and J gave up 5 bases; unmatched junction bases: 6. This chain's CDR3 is CASSLTGQGVNEQYF. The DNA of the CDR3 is TGTGCCAGCAGCTTGACCGGACAGGGGGTAAACGAGCAGTACTTC.

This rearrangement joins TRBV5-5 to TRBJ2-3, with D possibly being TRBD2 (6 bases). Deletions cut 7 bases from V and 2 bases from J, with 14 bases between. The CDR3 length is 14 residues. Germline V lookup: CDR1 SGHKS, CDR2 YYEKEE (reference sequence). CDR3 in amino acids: CASLTGESTDTQYF. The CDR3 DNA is TGTGCCAGCCTCACGGGGGAGTCCACAGATACGCAGTATTTT.

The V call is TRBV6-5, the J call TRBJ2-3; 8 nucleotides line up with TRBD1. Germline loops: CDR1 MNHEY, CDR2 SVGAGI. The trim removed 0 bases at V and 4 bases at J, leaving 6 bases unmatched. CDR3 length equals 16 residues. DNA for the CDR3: TGTGCCAGCAGTTACTCGAGGAGACAGGGGCCAGATACGCAGTATTTT. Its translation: CASSYSRRQGPDTQYF.

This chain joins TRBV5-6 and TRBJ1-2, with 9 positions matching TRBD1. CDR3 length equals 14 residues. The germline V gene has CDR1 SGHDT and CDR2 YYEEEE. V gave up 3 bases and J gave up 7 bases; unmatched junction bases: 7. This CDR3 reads CASSSPTGGAGYTF. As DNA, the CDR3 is TGTGCCAGCAGCTCGCCCACAGGGGGCGCTGGCTACACCTTC.